A selection of T cell receptor beta chains follows, all from one sample in a study of cytomegalovirus exposure and HLA in healthy donors. Repertoires were generated with immunoSEQ multiplex PCR, while TCRdb's copy carries only in-frame clones and drops some. Of over 150,000 clones in the sample, around 85% were seen once. The sample consisted of PBMCs. Receptors originate from a male donor in good health and CMV-seronegative. Each CDR3 is given with its conserved first and last residue. Fields, in order: CDR3 length, D gene, J gene, V gene, CDR3 protein, CDR3 DNA. A D gene is named only where the DNA matches it firmly.

len: 12; d_gene: NA; j_gene: TRBJ2-7; v_gene: TRBV25-1; CDR3aa: CASSPREDEQYF; CDR3nt: TGTGCCAGCAGTCCCAGGGAGGACGAGCAGTACTTC
len: 16; d_gene: TRBD1; j_gene: TRBJ1-4; v_gene: TRBV7-9; CDR3aa: CASSRGQGATNEKLFF; CDR3nt: TGTGCCAGCAGCCGCGGACAGGGGGCAACTAATGAAAAACTGTTTTTT
len: 14; d_gene: NA; j_gene: TRBJ1-1; v_gene: TRBV5-4; CDR3aa: CASSLIGGGTEAFF; CDR3nt: TGTGCCAGCAGCTTAATAGGGGGTGGCACTGAAGCTTTCTTT
len: 14; d_gene: TRBD2; j_gene: TRBJ2-1; v_gene: TRBV6-5; CDR3aa: CASRLAGGINEQFF; CDR3nt: TGTGCCAGCAGGCTAGCGGGGGGAATAAATGAGCAGTTCTTC
len: 14; d_gene: TRBD1; j_gene: TRBJ1-2; v_gene: TRBV5-1; CDR3aa: CASSSKQGSDGYTF; CDR3nt: TGCGCCAGCAGCTCGAAACAGGGGTCGGATGGCTACACCTTC
len: 13; d_gene: NA; j_gene: TRBJ1-5; v_gene: TRBV18; CDR3aa: CASSPPGGEGQHF; CDR3nt: TGTGCCAGCTCACCACCGGGCGGGGAGGGTCAGCATTTT
len: 13; d_gene: NA; j_gene: TRBJ1-1; v_gene: TRBV6-5; CDR3aa: CASSPHVNTEAFF; CDR3nt: TGTGCCAGCAGCCCACACGTGAACACTGAAGCTTTCTTT
len: 14; d_gene: NA; j_gene: TRBJ1-3; v_gene: TRBV25-1; CDR3aa: CASSEPGGGNTIYF; CDR3nt: TGTGCCAGCAGTGAACCCGGGGGTGGAAACACCATATATTTT
len: 15; d_gene: NA; j_gene: TRBJ2-3; v_gene: TRBV10-1; CDR3aa: CASSEWQGLADTQYF; CDR3nt: TGCGCCAGCAGTGAGTGGCAGGGGCTCGCAGATACGCAGTATTTT
len: 17; d_gene: TRBD2; j_gene: TRBJ2-1; v_gene: TRBV7-6; CDR3aa: CASSEFTLLASYNEQFF; CDR3nt: TGTGCCAGCAGTGAATTCACTCTACTAGCGTCCTACAATGAGCAGTTCTTC